This record covers a single TCR beta chain. What it binds is not known. This record comes from a study of OX40 agonist ivuxolimab in advanced cancers. The CDR3 is made up of 15 amino acids. Germline V CDR1 and CDR2: KGHSH, LQKENI. V dropped 1 base and J dropped 5; count of bases not matched to a gene: 7. Method: immunoSEQ multiplex PCR; TCRdb's copy keeps in-frame clones and lacks some. The table records roughly 17,000 clones, around nine tenths of them present only once. General study points: Within 6 weeks, CD4+ and CD8+ blood T cells expanded clonally at 0.1 to 3.0 mg/kg.

This specimen was CD4+ or CD8+ T cells sorted from blood, taken in a trial of the OX40 agonist ivuxolimab. The V and J genes are TRBV18 and TRBJ2-5; TRBD1 aligns across 7 bases. The sequence was collected from an adult with an advanced solid tumor such as melanoma, head and neck, liver or kidney cancer. CDR3 coding DNA: TGTGCCAGCTCACCACTCCCGACAGGGCAGGAGACCCAGTACTTC. Translation gives CASSPLPTGQETQYF.